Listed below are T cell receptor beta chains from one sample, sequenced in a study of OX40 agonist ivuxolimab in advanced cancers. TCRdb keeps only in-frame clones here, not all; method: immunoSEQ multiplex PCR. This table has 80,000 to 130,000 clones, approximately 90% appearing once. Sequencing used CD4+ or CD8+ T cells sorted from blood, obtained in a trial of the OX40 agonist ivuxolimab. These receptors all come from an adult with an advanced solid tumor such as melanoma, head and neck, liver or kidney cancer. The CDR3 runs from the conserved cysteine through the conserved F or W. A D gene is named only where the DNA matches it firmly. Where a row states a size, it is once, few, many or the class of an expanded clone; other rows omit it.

CDR3 protein: CASSMTRSSGANVLTF; CDR3 DNA: TGTGCCAGTAGTATGACCAGGAGCTCTGGGGCCAACGTCCTGACTTTC; D gene: .; J gene: TRBJ2-6; V gene: TRBV19; clone size: .
CDR3 protein: CVSSLAKAQGRTIF; CDR3 DNA: TGTGTCAGCAGCTTAGCCAAGGCGCAGGGCCGGACCATTTTT; D gene: .; J gene: TRBJ1-3; V gene: TRBV7-2; clone size: once
CDR3 protein: CASSWGTGGNTEAFF; CDR3 DNA: TGTGCCAGCAGCTGGGGGACAGGGGGGAACACTGAAGCTTTCTTT; D gene: TRBD1; J gene: TRBJ1-1; V gene: TRBV7-9; clone size: once
CDR3 protein: CASRETGAGTGELFF; CDR3 DNA: TGTGCCAGCAGAGAGACAGGGGCCGGAACCGGGGAGCTGTTTTTT; D gene: TRBD1; J gene: TRBJ2-2; V gene: TRBV28; clone size: .
CDR3 protein: CASTGTGRWQETQYF; CDR3 DNA: TGTGCCAGCACCGGAACAGGGAGGTGGCAAGAGACCCAGTACTTC; D gene: .; J gene: TRBJ2-5; V gene: TRBV5-6; clone size: .
CDR3 protein: CSVEYGSGELFF; CDR3 DNA: TGCAGCGTTGAATACGGCTCCGGGGAGCTGTTTTTT; D gene: .; J gene: TRBJ2-2; V gene: TRBV29-1; clone size: .
CDR3 protein: CASSLQVSYEQYF; CDR3 DNA: TGTGCCAGCAGCCTCCAGGTCTCCTACGAGCAGTACTTC; D gene: .; J gene: TRBJ2-7; V gene: TRBV28; clone size: .
CDR3 protein: CASSYGAGHNQPQHF; CDR3 DNA: TGTGCCAGCAGTTATGGGGCAGGGCACAATCAGCCCCAGCATTTT; D gene: .; J gene: TRBJ1-5; V gene: TRBV6-6; clone size: .
CDR3 protein: CAWSGGFLAGGRETQYF; CDR3 DNA: TGTGCCTGGAGTGGCGGGTTTTTGGCGGGAGGGCGGGAGACCCAGTACTTC; D gene: TRBD2; J gene: TRBJ2-5; V gene: TRBV30; clone size: once
CDR3 protein: CASSTGQGGANVLTF; CDR3 DNA: TGTGCCAGTAGTACAGGACAGGGTGGGGCCAACGTCCTGACTTTC; D gene: TRBD1; J gene: TRBJ2-6; V gene: TRBV19; clone size: once
CDR3 protein: CASTGTGWGDTEAFF; CDR3 DNA: TGTGCCAGCACCGGGACAGGGTGGGGGGACACTGAAGCTTTCTTT; D gene: TRBD1; J gene: TRBJ1-1; V gene: TRBV27; clone size: many
CDR3 protein: CASSLVTSGEGGEKLFF; CDR3 DNA: TGTGCCAGCAGCTTGGTGACCTCAGGTGAAGGAGGTGAAAAACTGTTTTTT; D gene: .; J gene: TRBJ1-4; V gene: TRBV5-6; clone size: .
CDR3 protein: CASSTNGLPQETQYF; CDR3 DNA: TGTGCCAGCAGCACAAACGGACTACCCCAAGAGACCCAGTACTTC; D gene: .; J gene: TRBJ2-5; V gene: TRBV2; clone size: .
CDR3 protein: CASSVRAVAGGDEQFF; CDR3 DNA: TGTGCCAGCAGCGTCCGGGCCGTCGCGGGAGGAGATGAGCAGTTCTTC; D gene: TRBD2; J gene: TRBJ2-1; V gene: TRBV11-2; clone size: .
CDR3 protein: CAWSARWGLAGVADTQYF; CDR3 DNA: TGTGCCTGGAGTGCCCGCTGGGGACTAGCGGGAGTGGCAGATACGCAGTATTTT; D gene: TRBD2; J gene: TRBJ2-3; V gene: TRBV30; clone size: once
CDR3 protein: CASQEGVSYGYTF; CDR3 DNA: TGTGCCAGCCAGGAGGGGGTCTCCTATGGCTACACCTTC; D gene: .; J gene: TRBJ1-2; V gene: TRBV6-1; clone size: .
CDR3 protein: CASSRDSNTGELFF; CDR3 DNA: TGTGCCAGCAGCCGGGACAGTAACACCGGGGAGCTGTTTTTT; D gene: TRBD1; J gene: TRBJ2-2; V gene: TRBV7-2; clone size: .
CDR3 protein: CASSVNPWNTEAFF; CDR3 DNA: TGTGCCAGTAGTGTCAATCCATGGAACACTGAAGCTTTCTTT; D gene: .; J gene: TRBJ1-1; V gene: TRBV19; clone size: .
CDR3 protein: CASSPWGGGGGDTQYF; CDR3 DNA: TGTGCCAGCAGCCCTTGGGGCGGGGGCGGGGGAGATACGCAGTATTTT; D gene: .; J gene: TRBJ2-3; V gene: TRBV27; clone size: .
CDR3 protein: CASSLGSPDTQYF; CDR3 DNA: TGTGCCAGCAGCTTAGGCAGCCCGGATACGCAGTATTTT; D gene: .; J gene: TRBJ2-3; V gene: TRBV7-8; clone size: once
CDR3 protein: CASSSSGRAYNEQFF; CDR3 DNA: TGTGCCAGCAGCTCCAGCGGGAGGGCCTACAATGAGCAGTTCTTC; D gene: TRBD2; J gene: TRBJ2-1; V gene: TRBV7-2; clone size: once
CDR3 protein: CAWSVRNQPQHF; CDR3 DNA: TGTGCCTGGAGTGTACGGAATCAGCCCCAGCATTTT; D gene: .; J gene: TRBJ1-5; V gene: TRBV30; clone size: .
CDR3 protein: CASSRQGRLHETQYF; CDR3 DNA: TGTGCCAGCAGCAGACAGGGTAGGCTTCACGAGACCCAGTACTTC; D gene: TRBD1; J gene: TRBJ2-5; V gene: TRBV5-8; clone size: .
CDR3 protein: CASSLDRVTGELFF; CDR3 DNA: TGCGCCAGCAGTCTAGACAGGGTAACCGGGGAGCTGTTTTTT; D gene: TRBD1; J gene: TRBJ2-2; V gene: TRBV23-1; clone size: .
CDR3 protein: CASSLYLSPSANYGYTF; CDR3 DNA: TGTGCCAGCAGCTTGTATCTTTCTCCGTCAGCTAACTATGGCTACACCTTC; D gene: .; J gene: TRBJ1-2; V gene: TRBV5-4; clone size: .
CDR3 protein: CASSAQSDTGELFF; CDR3 DNA: TGTGCCAGCTCTGCACAGTCGGACACCGGGGAGCTGTTTTTT; D gene: .; J gene: TRBJ2-2; V gene: TRBV18; clone size: .
CDR3 protein: CASSPGQTTGELFF; CDR3 DNA: TGTGCCAGCTCACCTGGACAGACCACCGGGGAGCTGTTTTTT; D gene: .; J gene: TRBJ2-2; V gene: TRBV18; clone size: .
CDR3 protein: CASSMSPPNTEAFF; CDR3 DNA: TGCGCCAGCAGCATGTCCCCCCCGAACACTGAAGCTTTCTTT; D gene: .; J gene: TRBJ1-1; V gene: TRBV5-1; clone size: .
CDR3 protein: CASSPLGQGDYGYTF; CDR3 DNA: TGTGCCAGCTCACCGTTAGGACAGGGGGACTATGGCTACACCTTC; D gene: TRBD1; J gene: TRBJ1-2; V gene: TRBV18; clone size: .
CDR3 protein: CASSLGGTDLSGNTIYF; CDR3 DNA: TGTGCCAGCAGTCTTGGAGGGACGGACCTCTCTGGAAACACCATATATTTT; D gene: .; J gene: TRBJ1-3; V gene: TRBV21-1; clone size: .
CDR3 protein: CASSLAVAGGPDTQYF; CDR3 DNA: TGTGCCAGCAGCTTAGCCGTAGCGGGAGGGCCAGATACGCAGTATTTT; D gene: TRBD2; J gene: TRBJ2-3; V gene: TRBV7-2; clone size: .